This T cell receptor beta chain appears in the sequencing data of a study of CD8 T cells in Susac syndrome. Trimming cost V 6 bases and J 8 bases, with 20 bases left between them. The CDR3 is 15 residues long. Germline V CDR1 and CDR2: MNHNS, SASEGT. This clonotype was found a few times. With random hexamers, about 0.45 to 1 ug RNA was reverse transcribed. TCRdb itself ran the immunoSEQ multiplex PCR reads through MiXCR, one entry per CDR3 protein. The repertoire holds a few hundred thousand distinct CDR3 sequences, with 85% to 95% as singletons. The chain employs TRBV6-1 and TRBJ2-1; no clear D. The receptor was derived from a human donor with multiple sclerosis. The material sequenced was CD4+ T cells from PBMCs. The CDR3 DNA reads as TGTGCCAGCAGCCCCCGTCCCTTAATCGGCGATGAGCAGTTCTTC. It encodes CASSPRPLIGDEQFF.